This T cell receptor (beta chain) was recorded in a study of neurological immune-mediated disorders. There are 14 residues in the CDR3. Trimming pared 3 bases from V and 8 bases from J, leaving 17 bases between. CDR1 DFQATT and CDR2 SNEGSKA come from the germline V gene (reference sequence). Synthesis of cDNA was accomplished via 5'RACE employing 10-nucleotide random UMIs. From 15-18 subjects, every sequencing run obtained over 170 million TCR-beta sequences. Via MiXCR, TCRdb re-called the 5' RACE reads, giving one row per CDR3 protein. The data contain 25,000 to 30,000 distinct CDR3 sequences, more than 6.5% of them singletons. Unsorted libraries were generated from 2 million PBMCs. These cells had been stored in RNAlater at -80 C. This clonotype has a count of ten or more. Antigen: not known. Points from the study as a whole: Across subjects, expanded clones had no CDR3 amino acid sequences in common, pointing to private repertoires in all groups.

The source material was PBMCs. This chain connects TRBV20-1 to TRBJ2-1; tentatively, D is TRBD2 (7 bases). The TCR originated in a woman aged 45 to 65 in good health. As DNA, the CDR3 is TGCAGTGCTAGTAGGGGGGGGGGCGCGGATGAGCAGTTCTTC. The encoded protein is CSASRGGGADEQFF.